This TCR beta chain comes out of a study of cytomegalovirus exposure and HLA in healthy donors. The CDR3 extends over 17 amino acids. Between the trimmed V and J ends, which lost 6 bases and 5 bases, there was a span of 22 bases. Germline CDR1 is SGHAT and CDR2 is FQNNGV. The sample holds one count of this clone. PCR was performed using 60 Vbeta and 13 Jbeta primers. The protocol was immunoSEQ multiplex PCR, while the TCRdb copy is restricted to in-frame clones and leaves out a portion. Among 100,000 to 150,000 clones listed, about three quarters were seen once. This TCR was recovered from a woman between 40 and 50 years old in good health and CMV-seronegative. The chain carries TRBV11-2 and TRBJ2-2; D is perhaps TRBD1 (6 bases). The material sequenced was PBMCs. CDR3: CASRGQGPGVWTGELFF. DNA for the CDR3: TGTGCCAGCAGAGGTCAGGGTCCAGGGGTGTGGACCGGGGAGCTGTTTTTT. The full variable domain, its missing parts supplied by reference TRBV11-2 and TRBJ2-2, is EAGVAQSPRYKIIEKRQSVAFWCNPISGHATLYWYQQILGQGPKLLIQFQNNGVVDDSQLPKDRFSAERLKGVDSTLKIQPAKLEDSAVYLCASRGQGPGVWTGELFFGEGSRLTVL.